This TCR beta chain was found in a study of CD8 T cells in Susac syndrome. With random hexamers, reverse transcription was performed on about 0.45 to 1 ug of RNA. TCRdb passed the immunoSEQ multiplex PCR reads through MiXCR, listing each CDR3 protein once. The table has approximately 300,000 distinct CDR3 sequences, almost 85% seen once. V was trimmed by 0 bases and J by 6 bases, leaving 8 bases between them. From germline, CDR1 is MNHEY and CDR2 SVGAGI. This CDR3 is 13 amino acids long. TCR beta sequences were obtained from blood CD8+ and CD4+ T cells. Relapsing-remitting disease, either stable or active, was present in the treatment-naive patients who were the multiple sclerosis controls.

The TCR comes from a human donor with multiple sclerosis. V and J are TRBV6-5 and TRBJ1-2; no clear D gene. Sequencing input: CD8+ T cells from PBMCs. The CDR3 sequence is CASSYSKADGYTF. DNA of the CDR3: TGTGCCAGCAGTTACTCTAAGGCTGATGGCTACACCTTC.